The rows below give T cell receptor beta chains drawn from one sample of a study of blood T cell repertoires in COVID-19. Using immunoSEQ multiplex PCR, the repertoire was profiled, and TCRdb retains in-frame clones only, with some absent. Of about 45,000 clones in the sample, approximately 87% were seen once. The material sequenced was peripheral blood. The source of these receptors is a human donor in a cohort sampled during active COVID-19. Both conserved end residues are part of each CDR3. The D gene is left open where the match is weak. The size of a clone is reported for some rows only, either as once, few or many, or as a class for expanded clones.

V	J	D	size	DNA	CDR3
TRBV4-1	TRBJ2-5	TRBD2	-	TGCGCCAGCAGCCAAGATAGGAGGGTAGCGGGAGTTAAAGAGACCCAGTACTTC	CASSQDRRVAGVKETQYF
TRBV29-1	TRBJ2-3	-	few	TGCAGCGTGTGGGCCGGAACCTCCACAGATACGCAGTATTTT	CSVWAGTSTDTQYF
TRBV29-1	TRBJ2-5	TRBD2	-	TGCAGCGTTAACGGGGGGGGCGTAGCGGGAGGGCCCCGAGAGACCCAGTACTTC	CSVNGGGVAGGPRETQYF
TRBV24-1	TRBJ2-3	-	-	TGTGCCACCAGTGATTTCGGCAGGGGTAACACAGATACGCAGTATTTT	CATSDFGRGNTDTQYF
TRBV6-5	TRBJ2-1	TRBD1	few	TGTGCCAGCAATAAGGACAGGGGGCAGAGTGAGCAGTTCTTC	CASNKDRGQSEQFF
TRBV5-1	TRBJ2-7	TRBD2	once	TGCGCCAGCAGCTTGGGCGGGGTAGCGGGATCCTACGAGCAGTACTTC	CASSLGGVAGSYEQYF
TRBV20-1	TRBJ2-3	TRBD1	-	TGCAGTGCGCGACAGGGAAATACGCAGTATTTT	CSARQGNTQYF
TRBV7-9	TRBJ2-1	-	-	TGTGCCAGCAGCTTGGCCCGGGGAGGTCTGCACTACAATGAGCAGTTCTTC	CASSLARGGLHYNEQFF
TRBV18	TRBJ2-7	TRBD2	-	TGTGCCAGCTCACAGACTAGCGGGAGGCACGAGCAGTACTTC	CASSQTSGRHEQYF
TRBV2	TRBJ2-7	TRBD2	-	TGTGCCAGCAGACGACGGACTAGTCCTTACGAGCAGTACTTC	CASRRRTSPYEQYF
TRBV5-4	TRBJ1-4	-	-	TGTGCCAGCAGCCCCCACCCCCAGGAAGCAACTAATGAAAAACTGTTTTTT	CASSPHPQEATNEKLFF
TRBV19	TRBJ1-3	-	-	TGTGCCAGTGGGCAAGGAGGTTCTGGAAACACCATATATTTT	CASGQGGSGNTIYF
TRBV19	TRBJ2-1	-	once	TGTGCCAGTAGTGTTGTGGGAGTAAAGGACAATGAGCAGTTCTTC	CASSVVGVKDNEQFF
TRBV28	TRBJ1-3	-	-	TGTGCCAGCAGTCTGGGAAGGGGATCTTACGGAAACACCATATATTTT	CASSLGRGSYGNTIYF
TRBV4-1	TRBJ2-7	TRBD1	-	TGCGCCAGCAGCCATCACCTGGGTAGGCGACAGGGAACCCACGAGCAGTACTTC	CASSHHLGRRQGTHEQYF
TRBV3-1/TRBV3-2	TRBJ2-3	-	-	TGTGCCAGCAGCCAAGAAGGGGGAGATACGCAGTATTTT	CASSQEGGDTQYF
TRBV4-1	TRBJ2-7	-	-	TGCGCCAGCAGCCAAGAACGAGTGGGAGCGGGTTACGAGCAGTACTTC	CASSQERVGAGYEQYF
TRBV30	TRBJ2-7	TRBD1	-	TGTGCCTGGACCCAGGGGGCCGAGCAGTACTTC	CAWTQGAEQYF
TRBV7-9	TRBJ2-7	-	-	TGTGCCAGCAGCCGACAGTACGAGCAGTACTTC	CASSRQYEQYF
TRBV28	TRBJ1-2	-	-	TGTGCCAGCAAGGTTATGGGCCGTGGCTACACCTTC	CASKVMGRGYTF
TRBV6-2/TRBV6-3	TRBJ2-7	TRBD2	-	TGTGCCAGCAGTTACTCAAGTCGACTAGCGGGGAACTACGAGCAGTACTTC	CASSYSSRLAGNYEQYF
TRBV5-6	TRBJ1-4	TRBD1	-	TGTGCCAGCAGCTTGACAGGGGCAACTAATGAAAAACTGTTTTTT	CASSLTGATNEKLFF
TRBV3-1/TRBV3-2	TRBJ1-1	TRBD1	-	TGTGCCAGCAGCCCCTTGGACAGGGGGCGGACTGAAGCTTTCTTT	CASSPLDRGRTEAFF
TRBV15	TRBJ2-1	-	-	TGTGCCACCAGCAGAGGTCAGAACAATGAGCAGTTCTTC	CATSRGQNNEQFF
TRBV7-3	TRBJ2-1	TRBD2	-	TGTGCCAGCAGCTTCCTAGCGGGAGCCTACAATGAGCAGTTCTTC	CASSFLAGAYNEQFF
TRBV7-2	TRBJ2-5	TRBD2	-	TGTGCCAGCAGCTCCCGCGGGGGGCGGCAAGAGACCCAGTACTTC	CASSSRGGRQETQYF
TRBV19	TRBJ2-7	-	once	TGTGCCAGTAGTGCACACAGCTCCTACGAGCAGTACTTC	CASSAHSSYEQYF
TRBV2	TRBJ2-3	-	-	TGTGCCAGCAGTGAAGGTTGGCAGGGGATATCCACAGATACGCAGTATTTT	CASSEGWQGISTDTQYF
TRBV19	TRBJ2-1	TRBD2	-	TGTGCCAGTAAAACTAGCGGGAGAGGAGAGCAGTTCTTC	CASKTSGRGEQFF
TRBV6-6	TRBJ1-2	TRBD1	-	TGTGCCAGCCAACCGGGACAGGCCATCTATGGCTACACCTTC	CASQPGQAIYGYTF
TRBV6-2/TRBV6-3	TRBJ1-4	TRBD1	-	TGTGCCAGCAGTTCCCGGACAGGTTTTAATGAAAAACTGTTTTTT	CASSSRTGFNEKLFF
TRBV19	TRBJ1-2	TRBD1	-	TGTGCCAGTACCGGACAGGGACCCCGCTATGGCTACACCTTC	CASTGQGPRYGYTF
TRBV11-2	TRBJ2-6	TRBD2	-	TGTGCCAGCAGCACCGGCCTAGCGGGGAACAACGTCCTGACTTTC	CASSTGLAGNNVLTF
TRBV19	TRBJ2-2	-	few	TGTGCCAGTAGTATAGCCGGGACTCTCCGTCTCGGGGAGCTGTTTTTT	CASSIAGTLRLGELFF
TRBV25-1	TRBJ2-1	TRBD1	-	TGTGCCAGCAGTGATACAGGGGGCAAAAACTACAATGAGCAGTTCTTC	CASSDTGGKNYNEQFF
TRBV5-4	TRBJ2-5	TRBD1	-	TGTGCCAGCAGCTTGGTCCTCATCGGACAGGCGGAGACCCAGTACTTC	CASSLVLIGQAETQYF
TRBV5-1	TRBJ1-6	-	-	TGCGCCAGCAGCTTGGATGGGACTGGCAATTCACCCCTCCACTTT	CASSLDGTGNSPLHF
TRBV11-3	TRBJ2-1	TRBD2	-	TGTGCCAACAAAACTAGTGAGCGGGAGGGGACCCCGGGGTTGAATGAGCAGTTCTTC	CANKTSEREGTPGLNEQFF
TRBV11-3	TRBJ2-1	-	-	TGTGCCAGCAGCCCCGGGACTCTCAATGAGCAGTTCTTC	CASSPGTLNEQFF
TRBV5-4	TRBJ2-7	TRBD1	-	TGTGCCAGCAGCTTGGGCACAGGGGGGAGCTCCTACGAGCAGTACTTC	CASSLGTGGSSYEQYF
TRBV10-2	TRBJ2-7	-	-	TGCGCCAGCAGTGAAGCGGGCCCTACCTACGAGCAGTACTTC	CASSEAGPTYEQYF
TRBV9	TRBJ2-7	-	few	TGTGCCAGCAGCGTAGCTGCGAGTCCGGCCTACGAGCAGTACTTC	CASSVAASPAYEQYF
TRBV9	TRBJ2-7	TRBD2	-	TGTGCCAGCAGCGGAGGGACTAGCGGGACATCCTACGAGCAGTACTTC	CASSGGTSGTSYEQYF
TRBV7-9	TRBJ2-5	TRBD1	once	TGTGCCAGCAGCCCCAGGGGGCTCGGGGAGACCCAGTACTTC	CASSPRGLGETQYF
TRBV24-1	TRBJ2-5	-	once	TGTGCCACCAGTGATTCCCGGACAGCCGCTCCGGAGACCCAGTACTTC	CATSDSRTAAPETQYF
TRBV28	TRBJ2-1	TRBD2	-	TGTGCCAGCAGTCTAGCGGGAGTTTGGAATGAGCAGTTCTTC	CASSLAGVWNEQFF
TRBV27	TRBJ2-1	TRBD2	-	TGTGCCAGCAGGACAGGGAGGTCTTTAGCGGGAGTGGCCTACAATGAGCAGTTCTTC	CASRTGRSLAGVAYNEQFF
TRBV2	TRBJ2-7	-	-	TGTGCCAGCAGTGTTGGAGACCAAACCTACGAGCAGTACTTC	CASSVGDQTYEQYF
TRBV7-8	TRBJ2-7	-	-	TGTGCCAGCAGCAAGGCAGGGTCTTCCTACGAGCAGTACTTC	CASSKAGSSYEQYF
TRBV6-5	TRBJ2-2	-	-	TGTGCCAGCAGAACGGCGGCCGGGGAGCTGTTTTTT	CASRTAAGELFF
TRBV28	TRBJ2-6	-	-	TGTGCCAGCAGTTTGAGCGGGGCCAACGTCCTGACTTTC	CASSLSGANVLTF
TRBV7-3	TRBJ2-5	TRBD1	-	TGTGCCAGCAGCCGGGACAGGCAAGAGACCCAGTACTTC	CASSRDRQETQYF